A selection of T cell receptor beta chains follows, all from one sample in a study of T cell responses to AZD1222 COVID-19 vaccine. The data were produced by immunoSEQ multiplex PCR, yet TCRdb's version contains in-frame clones alone and is incomplete. The profile shows about 90,000 clones, 88% of them singletons. The material was peripheral blood, obtained on day 0 of MenACWY control vaccination. The source is an adult in good health. The CDR3 runs from the conserved cysteine through the conserved F or W. The D gene is left open where the match is weak.

TRBV5-8,TRBJ2-7,TRBD1,TGTGCCAGCAGCTTGGACAGGGGGGCCTACGAGCAGTACTTC,CASSLDRGAYEQYF
TRBV5-1,TRBJ1-5,-,TGCGCCAGCAGCTTGGGGGGAGTTGATCAGCCCCAGCATTTT,CASSLGGVDQPQHF
TRBV19,TRBJ1-4,-,TGTGCCAGTAGTCTCGGCAGGGATCGTACTAATGAAAAACTGTTTTTT,CASSLGRDRTNEKLFF
TRBV3-1/TRBV3-2,TRBJ2-2,-,TGTGCCAGCACAGGGAGAAGGAGCGGGGAGCTGTTTTTT,CASTGRRSGELFF
TRBV9,TRBJ2-3,TRBD2,TGTGCCAGCAGCCTCGGACTAGCGGGGGGGCTCGCAGATACGCAGTATTTT,CASSLGLAGGLADTQYF
TRBV28,TRBJ1-2,-,TGTGCCAGCAGTATTTCGGGATCCTATGGCTACACCTTC,CASSISGSYGYTF
TRBV19,TRBJ1-6,-,TGTGCCAGTAGTATAGGCCAGAATTCACCCCTCCACTTT,CASSIGQNSPLHF
TRBV7-3,TRBJ1-2,-,TGTGCCAGCAGCTTAACAGGGAGGGGGAATGGCTACACCTTC,CASSLTGRGNGYTF
TRBV30,TRBJ2-2,-,TGTGCCTGGCTTAGTGGGGCAAACACCGGGGAGCTGTTTTTT,CAWLSGANTGELFF
TRBV4-1,TRBJ1-1,TRBD1,TGCGCCAGCAGCCCGGGACAGGGGAGCACTGAAGCTTTCTTT,CASSPGQGSTEAFF
TRBV30,TRBJ1-2,-,TGTGCCTGGAGTGTAGAAGGGGCCGATGGCTACACCTTC,CAWSVEGADGYTF
TRBV19,TRBJ2-3,-,TGTGCCAGTAGAATGGGGCGGGGCCCCACAGATACGCAGTATTTT,CASRMGRGPTDTQYF
TRBV30,TRBJ1-6,-,TGTGCCAGGGAATCTCAGGGGAACAATTCACCCCTCCACTTT,CARESQGNNSPLHF
TRBV7-3,TRBJ2-5,TRBD1,TGTGCCAGCAGCCCCTCGGGACAGCAAGAGACCCAGTACTTC,CASSPSGQQETQYF
TRBV7-8,TRBJ2-5,TRBD2,TGTGCCAGCAGCTTGGGACTAGCGGAGACCCAGTACTTC,CASSLGLAETQYF
TRBV2,TRBJ1-6,-,TGTGCCAGCAGTGAATCTACAGGGATTAATTCACCCCTCCACTTT,CASSESTGINSPLHF
TRBV30,TRBJ1-4,-,TGTGCCTGGAGTGTAGACAGATTTGAAAAACTGTTTTTT,CAWSVDRFEKLFF
TRBV29-1,TRBJ1-1,-,TGCAGCGTGCCGGGACCTCAGAACACTGAAGCTTTCTTT,CSVPGPQNTEAFF